The 11 T cell receptor beta chains presented below share a single source sample, sequenced in a study of shared clonotypes between healthy human individuals. Clones were sequenced by immunoSEQ multiplex PCR, and TCRdb holds only the in-frame ones, with some missing. The sample lists under 1 million clones; roughly 92% were seen once. Only CD45RO-negative cells positively selected for CCR7 counted as naive CD8 cells, so terminally differentiated effector memory CD45RA+ cells were excluded. Sequenced: naive CD8+ T cells sorted from blood. These receptors all come from a young man in good health.

The genes are TRBV29-1 and TRBJ2-6; D is undetermined. Germline V gene lookup returns CDR1 SQVTM and CDR2 ANQGSEA. This CDR3 region has 13 residues. Trimming took 7 bases from V and 2 from J, leaving 9 bases between them. The CDR3 reads CSAVRAGANVLTF. In DNA, the CDR3 is TGCAGCGCCGTAAGGGCTGGGGCCAACGTCCTGACTTTC.

This clone has a single count. The chain has TRBV4-1 and TRBJ2-1; D perhaps matches TRBD1 (7 bases). The CDR3 has 15 amino acids. The germline V gene encodes CDR1 MGHRA and CDR2 YSYEKL. V lost 1 base, J lost 7 bases, and 14 bases lay in between. In nucleotides, the CDR3 is TGCGCCAGCAGCCAAGGATGGGGGGACAGAAATGAGCAGTTCTTC. Its protein product is CASSQGWGDRNEQFF.

The sample holds one count of this clone. The junction departs from germline at one end; a sequencing error may be responsible. J is TRBJ1-2 and V is TRBV5-6, with D perhaps TRBD1 (5 bases). This CDR3 is 16 amino acids long. In germline, CDR1 is SGHDT, CDR2 YYEEEE. The CDR3 loop reads CASSFFRDSDNDGYTF. The CDR3, as DNA: TGTGCCAGCAGCTTTTTCCGGGACTCCGATAACGATGGCTACACCTTC.

This chain joins TRBV27 and TRBJ2-5; TRBD1 agrees at 7 bases. CDR1 and CDR2 from the germline V gene are MNHEY and SMNVEV (reference sequence). With 0 bases clipped from V and 4 bases from J, the junction kept 5 bases outside the gene matches. The CDR3 spans 15 residues. The CDR3 bases are TGTGCCAGCAGTTTATCGCCTCCAGGGGGAGAGACCCAGTACTTC. Translation: CASSLSPPGGETQYF.

This clone was counted once. The gene calls are TRBV28 and TRBJ1-2; D gene ambiguous. The CDR3 extends over 16 amino acids. The V end was cut by 6 bases, the J end by 6 bases, with 23 bases between. Germline V gives CDR1 MDHEN, CDR2 SYDVKM. CDR3 bases: TGTGCCAGCAGCTCAGTTCTGGACTTCCCGGCCCATGGCTACACCTTC. Amino acid sequence: CASSSVLDFPAHGYTF.

The rearrangement links TRBV10-2 to TRBJ1-3; D is unclear. There are 17 residues in the CDR3. Germline CDR1 reads WSHSY; CDR2 reads SAAADI. V lost 0 bases, J lost 0 bases, and 12 bases lay in between. The CDR3 bases are TGCGCCAGCAGTGAGTCCTCCAGGCCCGTCTCTGGAAACACCATATATTTT. Amino acids: CASSESSRPVSGNTIYF.

On this clone itself: One end of the junction does not line up with germline, which may come from a read error. The chain is built from TRBV13 and TRBJ2-7, with unresolved D. The CDR3 is 14 residues long. Germline-derived CDR1 and CDR2 are PRHDT and FYEKMQ (reference sequence). This CDR3 reads CASSLSSVSYEQYF. DNA for the CDR3: TGTGCTAGCAGCTTGTCGTCGGTCTCCTACGAGCAGTACTTC.

This clone occurred a few times. The chain combines TRBV29-1 with TRBJ2-7, with TRBD2 matching over 7 bases. This CDR3 has 15 amino acids. CDR1 is SQVTM, CDR2 ANQGSEA, per germline. V trimming: 3 bases; J trimming: 3 bases; junction bases outside the gene matches: 11. The CDR3 reads CSVEVLGREIYEQYF. The CDR3 bases are TGCAGCGTTGAGGTCTTAGGGCGGGAGATCTACGAGCAGTACTTC.

J is TRBJ2-7 and V is TRBV7-8, with D unresolved. CDR1 is SGHVS, CDR2 FQNEAQ, per germline. Trimming removed 3 bases from V and 3 bases from J, with 9 bases in between. This CDR3 contains 13 residues. CDR3 bases: TGTGCCAGCAGCTTTAGGCAGATCTACGAGCAGTACTTC. Translation: CASSFRQIYEQYF.

The rearrangement uses TRBV7-2 and TRBJ1-4, with TRBD1 identical over 9 bases. The J segment lost 8 bases and the V segment lost 2 bases, leaving 6 bases of the junction unmatched. The CDR3 totals 15 residues. Germline loops: CDR1 SGHTA, CDR2 FQGNSA. In DNA form, the CDR3 reads TGTGCCAGCAGCTTAACTCGGGACAGGGACGAAAAACTGTTTTTT. It encodes CASSLTRDRDEKLFF.

Here the CDR3 DNA reads TGTGCCAGCAGTGGACTAGCGGGAGGGCCGGAGGAGCAGTTCTTC. It encodes CASSGLAGGPEEQFF. The chain combines TRBV27 with TRBJ2-1, with 15 bases matching TRBD2. Germline CDR1 MNHEY, CDR2 SMNVEV (reference sequence). The ends lost 5 bases at V and 10 bases at J; junction bases unmatched: 6. The CDR3 extends over 15 amino acids.